Below are 28 T cell receptor beta chains sequenced from a single sample in a study of cytomegalovirus exposure and HLA in healthy donors. PCR primers comprised 60 Vbeta and 13 Jbeta primers. The protocol was immunoSEQ multiplex PCR, while the TCRdb copy is restricted to in-frame clones and leaves out a portion. The sample yields roughly 140,000 clones, approximately 80% seen once. Sequenced sample: PBMCs. All receptors derive from a woman aged 40 to 49 in good health and CMV-seropositive.

The chain carries TRBV29-1 and TRBJ2-5; TRBD1 might be the D (6 bases). Trimming removed 5 bases at V and 1 base at J, with 11 bases between. This CDR3 has 13 amino acids. Germline loops: CDR1 SQVTM, CDR2 ANQGSEA. The CDR3 loop reads CSVKDSIQETQYF. Here the CDR3 DNA reads TGCAGCGTTAAGGACAGTATCCAAGAGACCCAGTACTTC.

The chain employs TRBV6-1 and TRBJ2-3; 10 nucleotides match TRBD1. With V trimmed by 7 bases and J by 4 bases, 5 bases remained unmatched. Germline assignment: CDR1 MNHNS and CDR2 SASEGT. This CDR3 has 14 amino acids. The CDR3 loop reads CASTPGTGADTQYF. The CDR3 DNA follows: TGTGCCAGCACTCCCGGGACAGGGGCAGATACGCAGTATTTT.

This clone was counted only a few times. The chain joins TRBV6-5 to TRBJ2-7; the match to TRBD2 covers 8 bases. This CDR3 region has 13 residues. V shed 7 bases and J 4 bases; nucleotides not matched to a gene: 6. The germline CDR1 and CDR2 sequences are MNHEY and SVGAGI. The DNA of the CDR3 is TGTGCCAGCAATCGGGAGGGCCCATACGAGCAGTACTTC. Translating it yields CASNREGPYEQYF.

The rearrangement uses TRBV19 and TRBJ2-7, with a tentative D call TRBD1 (5 bases). Germline-derived CDR1 and CDR2 are LNHDA and SQIVND (reference sequence). The V gene lost 3 bases and the J gene lost 2 bases, with 14 bases spanning the gap. This CDR3 region has 15 residues. CDR3 residues: CASSINSDRTYEQYF. The CDR3 bases are TGTGCCAGTAGTATCAACTCCGACAGAACCTACGAGCAGTACTTC.

In its sample, this clone was seen a few times. This rearrangement joins TRBV10-1 to TRBJ2-4; D gene uncertain. CDR3 length: 15 amino acids. CDR1 and CDR2 from the germline V gene are WNHNN and SYGVQD (reference sequence). V lost 0 bases and J lost 0, with 6 bases in between. The CDR3 loop reads CASSESAGAKNIQYF. The CDR3 region has the DNA TGCGCCAGCAGTGAGTCCGCAGGAGCCAAAAACATTCAGTACTTC.

This clone turned up a few times. Other DNA sequences within the sample encode an identical CDR3. V gene TRBV11-3 combines with J gene TRBJ2-2, with D uncertain. The CDR3 covers 14 residues. Germline V gene sequence: CDR1 SGHNT, CDR2 YENEEA. V dropped 3 bases and J dropped 0 bases, with 5 bases sitting between them. In DNA form, the CDR3 reads TGTGCCAGCAGCTTGGCAGCGAACACCGGGGAGCTGTTTTTT. It specifies CASSLAANTGELFF. Full variable domain (rest looked up from reference TRBV11-3 and TRBJ2-2): EAGVVQSPRYKIIEKKQPVAFWCNPISGHNTLYWYLQNLGQGPELLIRYENEEAVDDSQLPKDRFSAERLKGVDSTLKIQPAELGDSAVYLCASSLAANTGELFFGEGSRLTVL.

This sequence joins TRBV27 and TRBJ1-5; possibly TRBD1 for D (6 bases). Trimming took 4 bases from V and 7 from J, leaving 11 bases between them. Germline CDR1 reads MNHEY; CDR2 reads SMNVEV (reference sequence). CDR3 length: 13 amino acids. The CDR3 loop reads CASSSAGVQPQHF. The CDR3 nucleotides read TGTGCCAGCAGTTCGGCAGGGGTCCAGCCCCAGCATTTT.

The genes are TRBV6-5 and TRBJ1-1; 7 nucleotides agree with TRBD1. V shed 4 bases, J shed 6 bases, and the junction held 8 bases outside the gene matches. Germline CDR1 and CDR2: MNHEY and SVGAGI. CDR3 size: 14 residues. The CDR3 sequence is CASSSPGQRPEAFF. CDR3 in DNA: TGTGCCAGCAGTTCTCCGGGACAGCGACCTGAAGCTTTCTTT.

This chain uses TRBV7-9 with TRBJ1-5, with D tentatively TRBD1 (5 bases). The germline V and J ends were trimmed by 5 bases and 7 bases, with 12 bases remaining between them. The germline V gene has CDR1 SEHNR and CDR2 FQNEAQ (reference sequence). The CDR3 has 13 residues. The CDR3 reads CASSQGVGQPQHF. The CDR3 nucleotides read TGTGCCAGCAGCCAAGGGGTAGGGCAGCCCCAGCATTTT.

This clone was recorded a few times. The gene calls are TRBV6-5 and TRBJ1-1; a possible D gene is TRBD1 (5 bases). The CDR3 is made up of 13 amino acids. V was shortened by 5 bases and J by 8 bases, with 15 bases between the two germline ends. Germline lookup yields CDR1 MNHEY and CDR2 SVGAGI. The CDR3 spells CASSQPNRQEAFF. The CDR3 bases are TGTGCCAGCAGTCAACCCAACAGGCAAGAAGCTTTCTTT.

This clone was counted between two and nine times. This sample includes further DNA sequences coding for the same CDR3. This chain connects TRBV6-5 to TRBJ1-1; a weak D match, TRBD1 (6 bases). The V end was cut by 6 bases, the J end by 0 bases, with 8 bases between. The CDR3 covers 13 residues. The germline gives CDR1 MNHEY, CDR2 SVGAGI. The CDR3 here is CASRDSMNTEAFF. The CDR3 DNA sequence: TGTGCCAGCAGGGACAGCATGAACACTGAAGCTTTCTTT.

This chain joins TRBV9 and TRBJ2-3; TRBD2 aligns across 9 bases. This CDR3 has 14 residues. J gave up 4 bases and V 2 bases, and 2 bases lay outside the gene matches. The germline CDR1 and CDR2 sequences are SGDLS and YYNGEE. The CDR3 region is CASSVGGRADTQYF. CDR3 nucleotide sequence: TGTGCCAGCAGCGTGGGCGGGAGGGCAGATACGCAGTATTTT.

This clone was counted once. The CDR3 reads CASSHPSGTTLGNTIYF. In nucleotides, the CDR3 is TGTGCCAGCAGCCATCCGTCAGGGACTACCCTTGGAAACACCATATATTTT. The gene calls are TRBV5-6 and TRBJ1-3; TRBD1 might be the D (5 bases). The CDR3 extends over 17 amino acids. Germline lookup yields CDR1 SGHDT and CDR2 YYEEEE. Trimming cost V 4 bases and J 3 bases, with 20 bases left between them.

V and J are TRBV5-1 and TRBJ2-3; perhaps TRBD1 as D (5 bases). V shed 2 bases and J shed 2 bases, with 9 bases lying between them. The V gene's germline CDR1 is SGHRS and CDR2 YFSETQ. The CDR3 covers 14 residues. CDR3 protein: CASSFLGVTDTQYF. The CDR3 region has the DNA TGCGCCAGCAGCTTCCTAGGGGTCACAGATACGCAGTATTTT.

The chain is built from TRBV19 and TRBJ1-4; 10 bases agree with TRBD1. V shed 4 bases, J shed 6 bases, and the junction held 8 bases outside the gene matches. Germline V gene sequence: CDR1 LNHDA, CDR2 SQIVND (reference sequence). The CDR3 extends over 16 amino acids. The CDR3: CASSTRQGARHEKLFF. CDR3 in DNA: TGTGCCAGTAGTACAAGACAGGGGGCAAGACATGAAAAACTGTTTTTT.

This clone came up a few times. The chain is built from TRBV6-1 and TRBJ2-1, with 8 bases aligning to TRBD2. Germline loops: CDR1 MNHNS, CDR2 SASEGT. CDR3 size: 11 residues. The V segment lost 5 bases and the J segment 11 bases; nucleotides outside the gene matches: 2. CDR3 residues: CASSLAGKQFF. In DNA, the CDR3 is TGTGCCAGCAGTTTAGCGGGAAAGCAGTTCTTC.

Only one count was recorded for this clone. The chain carries TRBV7-2 and TRBJ2-3; D remains ambiguous. CDR1 SGHTA and CDR2 FQGNSA come from the germline V gene. This CDR3 spans 14 amino acids. Trimming removed 5 bases at V and 2 bases at J, with 11 bases between. CDR3 residues: CASSATTSTDTQYF. CDR3 nucleotide sequence: TGTGCCAGCAGCGCAACCACTTCCACAGATACGCAGTATTTT.

This clone was recorded a few times. The rearrangement links TRBV19 to TRBJ1-2, with a possible D match to TRBD1 (6 bases). Trimming pared 6 bases from V and 5 bases from J, leaving 13 bases between. CDR3 length equals 13 residues. Germline CDR1 LNHDA, CDR2 SQIVND (reference sequence). The CDR3 here is CASRPKQGYGYTF. For the CDR3, the DNA is TGTGCCAGTAGACCTAAACAGGGTTATGGCTACACCTTC.

The rearrangement uses TRBV7-9 and TRBJ2-3; D remains ambiguous. CDR1 SEHNR and CDR2 FQNEAQ come from the germline V gene (reference sequence). The germline V and J ends were trimmed by 5 bases and 2 bases, with 17 bases remaining between them. The CDR3 runs to 16 residues. CDR3 region: CASSRAIQSPTDTQYF. CDR3 nucleotide sequence: TGTGCCAGCAGCCGAGCAATACAGAGTCCCACAGATACGCAGTATTTT.

The chain joins TRBV28 to TRBJ1-6; 8 nucleotides align to TRBD1. V lost 5 bases, J lost 7 bases, and 7 bases stayed unmatched. The CDR3 has 15 residues. Germline V lookup: CDR1 MDHEN, CDR2 SYDVKM. CDR3 nucleotide sequence: TGTGCCAGCAGTCTCGCAGGGGGCAGGAATTCACCCCTCCACTTT. Its protein is CASSLAGGRNSPLHF.

Worth noting for this clone: The same CDR3 arises from other DNA sequences in this sample as well. The genes are TRBV18 and TRBJ2-7; 13 bases are shared with TRBD2. V lost 3 bases and J lost 4; bases outside the gene matches: 3. This CDR3 spans 15 amino acids. Germline CDR1 KGHSH, CDR2 LQKENI. The CDR3 DNA follows: TGTGCCAGCTCACCGGGACTAGCGGGAAGTTACGAGCAGTACTTC. Translation gives CASSPGLAGSYEQYF.

The V gene is TRBV4-1, the J gene TRBJ2-7; TRBD1 matches at 10 bases. Per germline, CDR1 MGHRA and CDR2 YSYEKL. V lost 5 bases, J lost 4 bases, and 5 bases stayed unmatched. CDR3 length equals 14 residues. The chain's CDR3 is CASSAGTGAYEQYF. CDR3 coding DNA: TGCGCCAGCAGCGCCGGGACAGGGGCTTACGAGCAGTACTTC.

The rearrangement links TRBV5-1 to TRBJ2-7, with a tentative D call TRBD1 (7 bases). In germline, CDR1 is SGHRS, CDR2 YFSETQ. Trimming removed 4 bases at V and 3 bases at J, with 14 bases between. The CDR3 runs to 14 residues. The CDR3 DNA is TGCGCCAGCAGCGCAGGGGGGCTTATCTACGAGCAGTACTTC. It encodes CASSAGGLIYEQYF.

This chain connects TRBV5-1 to TRBJ2-5, with 7 positions matching TRBD1. The CDR3 loop spans 14 amino acids. The junction had 5 bases not matched to a gene; V was cut back by 4 bases and J by 2 bases. Germline lookup yields CDR1 SGHRS and CDR2 YFSETQ. The CDR3 sequence: CASSPTDRQETQYF. The CDR3 nucleotides are TGCGCCAGCAGCCCTACGGACAGGCAAGAGACCCAGTACTTC. The entire variable domain, with the rest obtained from reference TRBV5-1 and TRBJ2-5, is as follows: KAGVTQTPRYLIKTRGQQVTLSCSPISGHRSVSWYQQTPGQGLQFLFEYFSETQRNKGNFPGRFSGRQFSNSRSEMNVSTLELGDSALYLCASSPTDRQETQYFGPGTRLLVL.

V and J are TRBV7-8 and TRBJ1-5, with TRBD1 matching 8 bases. The CDR3 has 17 residues. Looked up from germline, CDR1 is SGHVS and CDR2 is FQNEAQ. V was pared by 1 base and J by 1 base, with 6 bases of the junction left unmatched. The CDR3 nucleotides are TGTGCCAGCAGCTTAGGGTCAGGGGGCGGAAGCAATCAGCCCCAGCATTTT. It yields the protein CASSLGSGGGSNQPQHF.

This clone showed up just once. The rearrangement links TRBV4-1 to TRBJ2-4, with 16 bases matching TRBD2. Per germline, CDR1 MGHRA and CDR2 YSYEKL. The ends lost 0 bases at V and 1 base at J; junction bases unmatched: 6. This CDR3 comprises 20 residues. CDR3 region: CASSQEPGLAGGGAKNIQYF. Written as DNA, the CDR3 is TGCGCCAGCAGCCAAGAACCGGGACTAGCGGGAGGGGGGGCCAAAAACATTCAGTACTTC.

The rearrangement joins TRBV14 to TRBJ1-2, with D perhaps matching TRBD1 (6 bases). Germline CDR1 reads SGHDN; CDR2 reads FVKESK. The CDR3 is made up of 15 amino acids. V lost 1 base, J lost 4 bases, and 13 bases lay in between. DNA of the CDR3: TGTGCCAGCAGCCAAGCGGGCAGGGGTGGCTATGGCTACACCTTC. It translates to CASSQAGRGGYGYTF. Supplemented by reference TRBV14 and TRBJ1-2, the full variable domain reads EAGVTQFPSHSVIEKGQTVTLRCDPISGHDNLYWYRRVMGKEIKFLLHFVKESKQDESGMPNNRFLAERTGGTYSTLKVQPAELEDSGVYFCASSQAGRGGYGYTFGSGTRLTVV.

The V and J genes are TRBV6-6 and TRBJ1-2, with 9 bases matching TRBD1. Germline lookup yields CDR1 MNHNY and CDR2 SVGAGI (reference sequence). The ends lost 2 bases at V and 7 bases at J; junction bases unmatched: 8. The CDR3 length is 15 residues. In DNA form, the CDR3 reads TGTGCCAGCAGTTACCAGGGACAGGGTCTGGGTGGCTACACCTTC. Its translation: CASSYQGQGLGGYTF.